Here is one T cell receptor (beta chain) with its context. What this receptor recognizes is not known. No per-base quality is available; no much larger clone lies one base away. This record comes from a study of technical replicates of blood from a few donors (dated by TCRdb to about 2017). Library preparation used the immunoSEQ multiplex PCR assay. The source is immuneACCESS, and TCRdb retained only in-frame sequences with V and J called. Part of the clones is not carried over; for the studies checked, unresolved V genes explain less than half of this, and the remainder is unexplained. The sample profile shows about 54,000 clones; about 95% of them were found once. The ten biggest clones cover approximately 0.22% of the sample. The CDR3 starts with the cysteine, ends with the phenylalanine, and has 10 residues. The kept DNA is CDR3 alone, 30 bases in frame from the first base. The germline ends are 9 bases apart after V is trimmed by 4 bases and J by 9 bases. The germline V gene encodes CDR1 SQVTM and CDR2 ANQGSEA.

The sequenced material came from T cells isolated from PBMCs. The chain was built from TRBV29-1 and TRBJ1-1, with the identity of the D gene unclear. This receptor was obtained from a human donor in good health. The DNA reads as follows: TGCAGCGTTGGTCAGAACCAAGCTTTCTTT. Protein translation: CSVGQNQAFF.